This T cell receptor (beta chain) came from a study of T cell responses to AZD1222 COVID-19 vaccine. Some clones are missing from TCRdb's copy, which holds only in-frame ones; the method was immunoSEQ multiplex PCR. This table has 180,000 or so clones, roughly 91% appearing once. With regard to this clone: Its antigen is unknown.

Germline V CDR1 and CDR2: SGHRS, YFSETQ. With 0 bases removed from V and 0 bases from J, the gap between germline ends came to 13 bases. The CDR3 has 16 residues. Pooled in the analysis were second doses at about 4 or about 12 weeks. Whole-study findings and limits: At 160-218 and 743-854, vaccine-associated CD4 TCRs were dominant, and they spanned spike. Two AZD1222 administrations were followed by greater Spike-specific TCR breadth and depth. Clonal diversity was possibly underestimated, and white British individuals and females predominated among donors.

The clonotype was recovered from an adult who received the AZD1222 COVID-19 vaccine. The chain links TRBV5-1 to TRBJ2-7, with D tentatively TRBD2 (5 bases). The sequenced sample was peripheral blood, obtained 28 days after the second AZD1222 dose. The CDR3 region is CASSLGSGGFSYEQYF. The CDR3 DNA is TGCGCCAGCAGCTTGGGCTCAGGAGGATTCTCCTACGAGCAGTACTTC.